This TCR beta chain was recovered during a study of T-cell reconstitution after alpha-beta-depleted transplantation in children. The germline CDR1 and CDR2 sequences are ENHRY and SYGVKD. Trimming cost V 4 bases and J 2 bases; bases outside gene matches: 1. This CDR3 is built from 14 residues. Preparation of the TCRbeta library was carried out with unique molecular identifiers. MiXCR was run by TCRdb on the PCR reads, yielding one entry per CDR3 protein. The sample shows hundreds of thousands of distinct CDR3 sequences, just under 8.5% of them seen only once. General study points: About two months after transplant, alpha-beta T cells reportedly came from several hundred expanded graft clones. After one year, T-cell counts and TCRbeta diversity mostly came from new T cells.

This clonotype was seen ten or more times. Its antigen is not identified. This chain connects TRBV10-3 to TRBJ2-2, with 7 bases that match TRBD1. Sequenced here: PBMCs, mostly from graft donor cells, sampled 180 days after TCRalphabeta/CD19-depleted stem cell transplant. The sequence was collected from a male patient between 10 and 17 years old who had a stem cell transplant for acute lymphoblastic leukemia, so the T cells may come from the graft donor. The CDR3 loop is CAISGQGNTGELFF. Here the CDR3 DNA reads TGTGCCATCAGTGGACAGGGAAACACCGGGGAGCTGTTTTTT.